This paragraph covers one T cell receptor (beta chain) sequence. What it binds is unknown. These data belong to a study of T cell responses to AZD1222 COVID-19 vaccine. For the study at large: Some second doses came at about 4 weeks and others at about 12 weeks; these were pooled. General study points: Just a handful of AZD1222 recipients were seropositive at baseline. The donor group comprised mostly white British people and more females; the analysis possibly underestimated clonal diversity. In all cases, repertoires were sampled only after the peak T cell response.

The junction had 10 bases not matched to a gene; V was cut back by 3 bases and J by 12 bases. CDR1 and CDR2 (germline): LGHNA, YNFKEQ. The CDR3 length is 15 residues. The method was immunoSEQ multiplex PCR; TCRdb's version includes in-frame clones alone and lacks a portion of them. The data contain about 160,000 clones, 89% of them singletons. The sequence was obtained from an adult in good health. The sample here was peripheral blood, taken on day 0 of AZD1222 vaccination. The chain combines TRBV4-2 with TRBJ1-4, with 10 bases matching TRBD1. The CDR3 sequence: CASSHQTGGESELFF. CDR3 nucleotide sequence: TGTGCCAGCAGCCACCAGACAGGGGGCGAATCGGAACTGTTTTTT.